One and the same sample provided the 29 T cell receptor beta chains below, sequenced in a study of vaccination effects on CD4 cells after COVID-19 (dated by TCRdb to between 2021 and 2023). The library was obtained by the immunoSEQ multiplex PCR assay. This immuneACCESS table, as held by TCRdb, lists in-frame sequences with V and J called but not all clones. Of the missing ones, under half trace to an unresolved V gene in checked studies; the others have no known cause. This sample lists about 17,000 clones; about 76% were detected once. Around 20% of the sample comes from the top ten. No cognate antigen is known for these TCRs. In the ViraFEST assay, PBMC were stimulated with viral peptide pools, and TCR sequencing was then used to find antigen-specific CD4+ T cell clonotypes based on their expansion. After more than nine days of culture, CD4+ T cells were isolated with the EasySep CD4+ T cell isolation kit. Convalescent patients had PCR-confirmed SARS-CoV-2 infection between March and December 2020, before Alpha, Beta and Delta variants emerged in the United States. Each participant got two doses of an mRNA SARS-CoV-2 vaccine, either BNT162b2 or mRNA-1273.

The starting material was CD4+ T cells from PBMCs cultured with SARS-CoV-2 spike peptides, obtained after COVID-19 vaccination. The cell subset or site label here, explained by the study, means: SARS-CoV-2 spike overlapping peptide pool stimulation. These receptors originate from a human donor who had a prior SARS-CoV-2 infection.

V is TRBV28 and J is TRBJ1-2, with D possibly TRBD1 on 5 matching bases. Germline V gene sequence: CDR1 MDHEN, CDR2 SYDVKM. CDR3 length: 14 residues. With 5 bases removed from V and 8 bases from J, the gap between germline ends came to 18 bases. CDR3 coding DNA: TGTGCCAGCAGTCGAACAGGCAACCTCGGGGGCTACACCTTC. This encodes CASSRTGNLGGYTF.

This clone was seen only a few times. The chain has TRBV19 and TRBJ2-1, with TRBD1 matching over 8 bases. This CDR3 comprises 16 residues. Germline lookup yields CDR1 LNHDA and CDR2 SQIVND (reference sequence). The J segment lost 7 bases and the V segment lost 1 base, leaving 9 bases of the junction unmatched. The CDR3 here is CASSIVAGGKINEQFF. The DNA for the CDR3 is TGTGCCAGTAGTATAGTGGCAGGGGGCAAAATTAATGAGCAGTTCTTC.

This clone was seen more than once but under ten times. The chain employs TRBV7-9 and TRBJ2-7, with unresolved D. The CDR3 is 15 amino acids. Between the trimmed V and J ends, which lost 1 base and 6 bases, there was a span of 16 bases. Germline V gives CDR1 SEHNR, CDR2 FQNEAQ (reference sequence). Here the CDR3 DNA reads TGTGCCAGCAGCTTAGTTACGTTTGGGTCTGGCGAGCAGTACTTC. Its protein is CASSLVTFGSGEQYF.

This clone was detected only a few times. The gene calls are TRBV3-1 (or the pseudogene TRBV3-2) and TRBJ1-1; D remains ambiguous. The length of the CDR3 is 14 residues. Trimming shortened V by 2 bases and J by 1 base, and 8 bases separated the two germline ends. Germline V CDR1 and CDR2: LGHDT, YNNKEL (reference sequence). The CDR3 is CASSQMQENTEAFF. The CDR3 DNA follows: TGTGCCAGCAGCCAAATGCAGGAGAACACTGAAGCTTTCTTT.

V is TRBV14 and J is TRBJ2-2, with unresolved D. CDR1 is SGHDN, CDR2 FVKESK, per germline. CDR3 length equals 14 residues. The V gene lost 4 bases and the J gene lost 0 bases, with 6 bases spanning the gap. This CDR3 reads CASSLETNTGELFF. DNA for the CDR3: TGTGCCAGCAGCCTCGAAACGAACACCGGGGAGCTGTTTTTT. The full variable domain, with the rest looked up from reference TRBV14 and TRBJ2-2, is EAGVTQFPSHSVIEKGQTVTLRCDPISGHDNLYWYRRVMGKEIKFLLHFVKESKQDESGMPNNRFLAERTGGTYSTLKVQPAELEDSGVYFCASSLETNTGELFFGEGSRLTVL.

This chain uses TRBV6-1 with TRBJ2-3; D tentatively reads TRBD1 or TRBD2 (6 bases each). The V gene's germline CDR1 is MNHNS and CDR2 SASEGT. This CDR3 has 17 amino acids. V was trimmed by 2 bases and J by 3 bases, leaving 18 bases between them. The CDR3 DNA follows: TGTGCCAGCAGTGAAAGGGGGAGGAGGGGTCGTACAGATACGCAGTATTTT. It translates to CASSERGRRGRTDTQYF.

CDR3 coding DNA: TGTGCCAGCAGTTTATTTCGGCTAGCGGGAGTCTCAGATACGCAGTATTTT. As protein: CASSLFRLAGVSDTQYF. This rearrangement joins TRBV27 to TRBJ2-3; 10 bases agree with TRBD2. Germline lookup yields CDR1 MNHEY and CDR2 SMNVEV (reference sequence). V lost 1 base to trimming and J lost 4 bases; unmatched junction nucleotides: 8. The CDR3 is made up of 17 amino acids.

This clone has a single count. The V call is TRBV21-1, the J call TRBJ1-4; TRBD1, as called in the table, went unchecked against the DNA. TRBV21-1 is noted as a pseudogene. The CDR3 consists of 12 residues. The CDR3 coding sequence is TGTGCCAGCACCCCCCCAGGTGAAAAACTGTTTTTT. Amino acids: CASTPPGEKLFF.

V is TRBV6-5 and J is TRBJ1-2; TRBD1 aligns across 7 bases. The CDR3 covers 15 residues. Per germline, CDR1 MNHEY and CDR2 SVGAGI. Trimming removed 6 bases from V and 4 bases from J; junction bases left unmatched: 11. CDR3 sequence (DNA): TGTGCCAGCAGACGGGACAGCCCTTCTGGCTATGGCTACACCTTC. It specifies CASRRDSPSGYGYTF.

V gene TRBV28 combines with J gene TRBJ2-1, with D unresolved. CDR3 length: 11 amino acids. The V gene lost 7 bases and the J gene lost 5 bases, with 6 bases spanning the gap. Germline loops: CDR1 MDHEN, CDR2 SYDVKM. This CDR3 is CASTFNNEQFF. CDR3 nucleotide sequence: TGTGCCAGCACCTTTAACAATGAGCAGTTCTTC.

This chain joins TRBV18 and TRBJ2-2; D perhaps matches TRBD1 (6 bases). Germline CDR1 and CDR2: KGHSH and LQKENI. Deletions cut 7 bases from V and 4 bases from J, with 10 bases between. There are 13 residues in the CDR3. The CDR3 nucleotides are TGTGCCAGCTTACAAGGGGGCACCGGGGAGCTGTTTTTT. Protein sequence: CASLQGGTGELFF.

The V call is TRBV5-1, the J call TRBJ1-6, with TRBD1 as a possible D gene (5 bases). The V and J ends lost 0 bases and 7 bases respectively, with 14 bases between them. Per germline, CDR1 SGHRS and CDR2 YFSETQ. CDR3 size: 16 residues. The CDR3 nucleotides are TGCGCCAGCAGCTTGGTTCGGACGGGGGAAAATTCACCCCTCCACTTT. Its translation: CASSLVRTGENSPLHF.

The chain combines TRBV30 with TRBJ1-1; D is possibly TRBD1 (5 bases). Germline V gene lookup returns CDR1 GTSNPN and CDR2 SVGIG (reference sequence). The CDR3 sequence is 11 residues long. V was trimmed by 0 bases and J by 10 bases, leaving 9 bases between them. CDR3 region: CAWSVRQGAFF. CDR3 DNA: TGTGCCTGGAGTGTGAGGCAGGGAGCTTTCTTT.

This chain joins TRBV5-1 and TRBJ2-1; 9 bases are a match to TRBD2. Germline V CDR1 and CDR2: SGHRS, YFSETQ. The CDR3 runs 18 residues. V gave up 0 bases and J gave up 2 bases; unmatched junction bases: 9. This CDR3 reads CASSLASRSSGTYNEQFF. The CDR3 bases are TGCGCCAGCAGCTTGGCGTCTCGGTCTAGCGGGACCTACAATGAGCAGTTCTTC. The full variable domain, completed using reference TRBV5-1 and TRBJ2-1, is KAGVTQTPRYLIKTRGQQVTLSCSPISGHRSVSWYQQTPGQGLQFLFEYFSETQRNKGNFPGRFSGRQFSNSRSEMNVSTLELGDSALYLCASSLASRSSGTYNEQFFGPGTRLTVL.

The rearrangement joins TRBV4-1 to TRBJ2-7, with 8 bases that match TRBD2. Germline CDR1 reads MGHRA; CDR2 reads YSYEKL. The CDR3 loop spans 17 amino acids. J was trimmed by 5 bases and V by 4 bases; bases with no gene match: 16. CDR3 in amino acids: CASSRTPPFSGRNEQYF. Here the CDR3 DNA reads TGCGCCAGCAGCCGTACTCCGCCTTTCAGCGGGAGAAACGAGCAGTACTTC.

The chain links TRBV15 to TRBJ2-1, with D maybe TRBD1 (6 bases). This CDR3 has 16 residues. CDR1 and CDR2 from the germline V gene are LNHNV and YYDKDF (reference sequence). With 7 bases removed from V and 1 base from J, the gap between germline ends came to 17 bases. CDR3 sequence: CATNTPGAPSYNEQFF. Here the CDR3 DNA reads TGTGCCACCAACACACCAGGGGCACCTTCCTACAATGAGCAGTTCTTC.

This chain uses TRBV5-1 with TRBJ2-1; 10 bases line up with TRBD2. CDR1 is SGHRS and CDR2 is YFSETQ in the germline V gene. V lost 4 bases and J lost 5; bases outside the gene matches: 3. The CDR3 extends over 14 amino acids. CDR3 amino acids: CASSPTSGNNEQFF. As DNA, the CDR3 is TGCGCCAGCAGCCCAACTAGCGGGAACAATGAGCAGTTCTTC.

V gene TRBV7-6 combines with J gene TRBJ2-1; a possible D gene is TRBD2 (5 bases). Deletions cut 4 bases from V and 4 bases from J, with 14 bases between. There are 15 residues in the CDR3. Looked up from germline, CDR1 is SGHVS and CDR2 is FNYEAQ. CDR3 nucleotide sequence: TGTGCCAGCAGCTCAACGGACGGCGGGTACAATGAGCAGTTCTTC. Translation: CASSSTDGGYNEQFF.

This clone was recorded a few times. Distinct nucleotide sequences in the sample also encode this CDR3. The V and J genes are TRBV5-4 and TRBJ2-3, with TRBD2 identical over 13 bases. The ends lost 4 bases at V and 1 base at J; junction bases unmatched: 3. Per the germline V gene, CDR1 is SGHNT and CDR2 is YYREEE (reference sequence). The CDR3 runs 16 residues. CDR3 in amino acids: CASSTGLAGGTDTQYF. Here the CDR3 DNA reads TGTGCCAGCAGCACCGGACTAGCGGGGGGCACAGATACGCAGTATTTT.

The chain recombines TRBV7-8 with TRBJ2-7; TRBD2 aligns across 7 bases. The CDR3 totals 15 residues. The germline CDR1 and CDR2 sequences are SGHVS and FQNEAQ. The V gene end was trimmed by 1 base and the J gene end by 5 bases; junction bases not matched to a gene: 8. The DNA of the CDR3 is TGTGCCAGCAGCTTAGGGGGCGGGGGTTGGGACGAGCAGTACTTC. It specifies CASSLGGGGWDEQYF.

This clone was detected only once. V usage is TRBV5-6 and J usage is TRBJ1-3; D remains unclear. This CDR3 region has 12 residues. Trimming took 1 base from V and 5 from J, leaving 4 bases between them. Germline CDR1 reads SGHDT; CDR2 reads YYEEEE. In DNA, the CDR3 is TGTGCCAGCAGCTTGTTGAGAAACACCATATATTTT. Amino acid sequence: CASSLLRNTIYF.

This chain uses TRBV11-2 with TRBJ2-2; D is unresolved. The CDR3 sequence is 14 residues long. CDR1 is SGHAT and CDR2 is FQNNGV in the germline V gene. V was cut by 2 bases and J by 4 bases, with 8 bases left in between. This CDR3 is CASSLYRFTGELFF. The CDR3 bases are TGTGCCAGCAGCTTATACCGGTTCACCGGGGAGCTGTTTTTT.

This clone occurred once. This chain links TRBV4-1 with TRBJ1-1, with D unclear. CDR1 and CDR2 from the germline V gene are MGHRA and YSYEKL. The CDR3 is 15 amino acids. With 0 bases removed from V and 10 bases from J, the gap between germline ends came to 18 bases. CDR3 protein: CASSQDLSSAGRAFF. DNA for the CDR3: TGCGCCAGCAGCCAAGATTTATCGAGTGCCGGGAGAGCTTTCTTT.

The chain carries TRBV2 and TRBJ2-2; TRBD1 agrees at 7 bases. The CDR3 runs 13 residues. J was trimmed by 7 bases and V by 7 bases; bases with no gene match: 6. Germline values: CDR1 SNHLY, CDR2 FYNNEI. In DNA, the CDR3 is TGTGCCAGCACCTCCACAGGGGTCGGGGAGCTGTTTTTT. Residues: CASTSTGVGELFF.

This clone showed up just once. CDR3 sequence reads: CASSQTPEAQHF. The CDR3, as DNA: TGTGCCAGCAGTCAGACCCCCGAGGCCCAGCATTTT. The gene calls are TRBV6-2 or TRBV6-3 and TRBJ1-5, with D unclear. V was shortened by 5 bases and J by 11 bases, with 13 bases between the two germline ends. Germline V gives CDR1 MNHEY, CDR2 SVGEGT. The CDR3 runs 12 residues.

This sequence joins TRBV4-1 and TRBJ2-7; D tentatively fits TRBD1 or TRBD2 (5 bases each). From germline, CDR1 is MGHRA and CDR2 YSYEKL. Trimming took off 1 base at V and 2 bases at J, with 12 bases between the two ends. The CDR3 has 15 residues. The CDR3 reads CASSQAGSYTYEQYF. Written as DNA, the CDR3 is TGCGCCAGCAGCCAAGCAGGGAGTTATACCTACGAGCAGTACTTC.

The chain uses TRBV28 and TRBJ2-7; D ambiguous. Between the trimmed V and J ends, which lost 2 bases and 2 bases, there was a span of 4 bases. The length of the CDR3 is 12 residues. Germline V CDR1 and CDR2: MDHEN, SYDVKM. In DNA, the CDR3 is TGTGCCAGCAGTTTACACACCTACGAGCAGTACTTC. This translates into CASSLHTYEQYF.

This clone was observed a handful of times. The chain employs TRBV12-5 and TRBJ2-3; TRBD2 agrees at 10 bases. The CDR3 runs to 14 residues. V shed 1 base and J 6 bases; nucleotides not matched to a gene: 1. Germline V CDR1 and CDR2: LGHNT, FRNRAP. CDR3: CASGLGTSGDTQYF. In nucleotides, the CDR3 is TGTGCTAGTGGTTTGGGGACTAGCGGCGATACGCAGTATTTT.

CDR3 coding DNA: TGCGCCAGCAGCCAAGGCAGGGCCGAAACAGATACGCAGTATTTT. Its protein product is CASSQGRAETDTQYF. The chain carries TRBV4-3 and TRBJ2-3, with a tentative D call TRBD1 (5 bases). Germline lookup yields CDR1 LGHNA and CDR2 YSLEER. V was pared by 1 base and J by 3 bases, with 11 bases between. This CDR3 region has 15 residues.